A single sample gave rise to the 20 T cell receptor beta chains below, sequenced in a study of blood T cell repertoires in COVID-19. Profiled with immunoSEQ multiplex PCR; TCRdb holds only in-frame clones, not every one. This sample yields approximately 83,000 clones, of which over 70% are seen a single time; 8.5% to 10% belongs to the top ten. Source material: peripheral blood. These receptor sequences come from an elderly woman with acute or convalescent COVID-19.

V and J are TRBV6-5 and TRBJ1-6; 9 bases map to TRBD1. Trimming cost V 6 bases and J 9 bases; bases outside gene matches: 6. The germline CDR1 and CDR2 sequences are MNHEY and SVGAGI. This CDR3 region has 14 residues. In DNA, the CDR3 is TGTGCCAGCAGCATTACGGGACAGGGTTCACCCCTCCACTTT. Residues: CASSITGQGSPLHF.

CDR3 nucleotide sequence: TGTGCCAGCAGCCAAGTAAACCTCGCCGGTTCACCCCTCCACTTT. This translates into CASSQVNLAGSPLHF. V usage is TRBV3-1 (or the pseudogene TRBV3-2) and J usage is TRBJ1-6; D unresolved. Germline assignment: CDR1 LGHDT and CDR2 YNNKEL (reference sequence). The CDR3 extends over 15 amino acids. Trimming cost V 1 base and J 9 bases, with 13 bases left between them.

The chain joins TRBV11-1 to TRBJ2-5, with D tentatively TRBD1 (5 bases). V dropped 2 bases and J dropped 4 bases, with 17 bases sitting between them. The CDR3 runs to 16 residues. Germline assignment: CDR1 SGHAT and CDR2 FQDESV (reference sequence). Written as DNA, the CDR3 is TGTGCCAGCAGCTTACGTCTTGGCAGGGTCATAGAGACCCAGTACTTC. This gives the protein CASSLRLGRVIETQYF.

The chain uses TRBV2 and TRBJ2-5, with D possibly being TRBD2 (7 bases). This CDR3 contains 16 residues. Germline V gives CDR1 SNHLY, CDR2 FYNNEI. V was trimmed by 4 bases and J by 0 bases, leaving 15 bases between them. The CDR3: CASSGEGHLYQETQYF. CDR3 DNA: TGTGCCAGCAGTGGGGAGGGACACCTGTACCAAGAGACCCAGTACTTC.

CDR3 nucleotide sequence: TGTGCCAGCAGTGATGGGGTAGTCCGGGGTGGCTACACCTTC. Amino acid sequence: CASSDGVVRGGYTF. The chain couples TRBV2 to TRBJ1-2; D is unclear. V was shortened by 3 bases and J by 7 bases, with 15 bases between the two germline ends. Germline CDR1 SNHLY, CDR2 FYNNEI. The CDR3 has 14 residues.

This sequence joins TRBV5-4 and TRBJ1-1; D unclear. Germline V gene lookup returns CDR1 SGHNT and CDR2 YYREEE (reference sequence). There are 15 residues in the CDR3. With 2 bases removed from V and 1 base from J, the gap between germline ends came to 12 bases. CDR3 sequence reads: CASSLHGVRNTEAFF. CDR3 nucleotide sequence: TGTGCCAGCAGCTTACACGGAGTACGGAACACTGAAGCTTTCTTT.

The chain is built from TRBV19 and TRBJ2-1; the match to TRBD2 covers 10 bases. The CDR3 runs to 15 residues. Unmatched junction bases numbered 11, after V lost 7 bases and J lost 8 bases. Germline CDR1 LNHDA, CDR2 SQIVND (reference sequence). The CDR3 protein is CASTGREAGGDEQFF. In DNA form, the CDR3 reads TGTGCCAGTACCGGTCGCGAAGCGGGGGGGGATGAGCAGTTCTTC.

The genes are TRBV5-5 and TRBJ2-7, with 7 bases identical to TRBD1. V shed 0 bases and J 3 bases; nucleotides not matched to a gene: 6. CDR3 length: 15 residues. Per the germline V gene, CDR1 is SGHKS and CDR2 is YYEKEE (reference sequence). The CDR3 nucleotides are TGTGCCAGCAGCTTGGTTCAGGGGGACCGCTACGAGCAGTACTTC. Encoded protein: CASSLVQGDRYEQYF.

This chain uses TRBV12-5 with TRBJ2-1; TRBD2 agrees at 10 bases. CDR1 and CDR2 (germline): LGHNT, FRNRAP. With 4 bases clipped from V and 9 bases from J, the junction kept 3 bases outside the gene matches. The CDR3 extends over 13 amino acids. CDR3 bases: TGTGCTAGTGGTTCGTTAGCGGGGGGTGAGCAGTTCTTC. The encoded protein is CASGSLAGGEQFF.

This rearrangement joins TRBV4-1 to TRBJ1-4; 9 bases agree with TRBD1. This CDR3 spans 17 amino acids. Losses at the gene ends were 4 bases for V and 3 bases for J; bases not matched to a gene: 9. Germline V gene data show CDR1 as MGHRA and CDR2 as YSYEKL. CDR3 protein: CASSLGTGRWANEKLFF. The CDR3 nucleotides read TGCGCCAGCAGCCTTGGGACAGGGAGGTGGGCTAATGAAAAACTGTTTTTT.

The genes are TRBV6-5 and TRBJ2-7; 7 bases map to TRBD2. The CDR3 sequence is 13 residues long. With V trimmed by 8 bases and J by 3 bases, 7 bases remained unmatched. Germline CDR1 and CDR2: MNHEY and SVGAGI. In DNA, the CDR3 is TGTGCCAGCCGGGACTACGAACGCTACGAGCAGTACTTC. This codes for CASRDYERYEQYF.

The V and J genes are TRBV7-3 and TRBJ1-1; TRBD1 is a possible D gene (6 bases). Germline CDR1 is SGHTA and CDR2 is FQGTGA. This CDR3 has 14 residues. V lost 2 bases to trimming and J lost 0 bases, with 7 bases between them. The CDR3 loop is CASSLGTLNTEAFF. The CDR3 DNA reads TGTGCCAGCAGCTTAGGGACACTGAACACTGAAGCTTTCTTT.

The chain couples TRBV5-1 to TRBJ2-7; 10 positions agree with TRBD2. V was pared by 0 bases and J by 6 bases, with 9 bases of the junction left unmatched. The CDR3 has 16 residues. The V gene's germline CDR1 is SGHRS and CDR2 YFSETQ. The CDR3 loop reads CASSLVASGSSIEQYF. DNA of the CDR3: TGCGCCAGCAGCTTGGTGGCTAGCGGGAGTAGTATCGAGCAGTACTTC.

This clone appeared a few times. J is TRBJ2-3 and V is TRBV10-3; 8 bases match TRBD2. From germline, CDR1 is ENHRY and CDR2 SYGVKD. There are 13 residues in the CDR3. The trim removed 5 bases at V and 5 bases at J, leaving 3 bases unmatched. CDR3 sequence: CAISSTSVDTQYF. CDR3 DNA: TGTGCCATCAGTTCGACTAGCGTAGATACGCAGTATTTT.

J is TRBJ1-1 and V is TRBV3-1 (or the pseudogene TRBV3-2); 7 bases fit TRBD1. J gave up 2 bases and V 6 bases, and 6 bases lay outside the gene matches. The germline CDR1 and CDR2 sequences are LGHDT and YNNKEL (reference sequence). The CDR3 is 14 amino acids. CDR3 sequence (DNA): TGTGCCAGCAGTCAGGGGGGCGGAAACACTGAAGCTTTCTTT. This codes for CASSQGGGNTEAFF.

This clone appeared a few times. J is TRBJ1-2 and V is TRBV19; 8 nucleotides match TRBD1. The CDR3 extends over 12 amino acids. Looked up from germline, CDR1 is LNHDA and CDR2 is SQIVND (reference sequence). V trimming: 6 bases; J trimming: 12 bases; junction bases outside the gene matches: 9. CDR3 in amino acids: CASSQLQGAHTF. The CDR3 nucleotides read TGTGCCAGTAGCCAACTGCAGGGGGCCCACACCTTC. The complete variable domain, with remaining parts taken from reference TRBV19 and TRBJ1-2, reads DGGITQSPKYLFRKEGQNVTLSCEQNLNHDAMYWYRQDPGQGLRLIYYSQIVNDFQKGDIAEGYSVSREKKESFPLTVTSAQKNPTAFYLCASSQLQGAHTFGSGTRLTVV.

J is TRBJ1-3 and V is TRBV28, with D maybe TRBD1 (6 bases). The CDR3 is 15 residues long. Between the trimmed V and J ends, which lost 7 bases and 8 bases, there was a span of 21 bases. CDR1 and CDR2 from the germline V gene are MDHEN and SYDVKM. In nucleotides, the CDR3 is TGTGCCAGCACCACCCCGGGGGGCGGGAAGGACACCATATATTTT. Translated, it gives CASTTPGGGKDTIYF.

This CDR3 is CASSQILLADRTYEQYF. The CDR3 DNA reads as TGTGCCAGCAGCCAAATTTTGCTAGCGGACCGTACCTACGAGCAGTACTTC. The chain joins TRBV4-2 to TRBJ2-7, with 7 bases fitting TRBD2. With 2 bases clipped from V and 2 bases from J, the junction kept 12 bases outside the gene matches. CDR3 length: 17 residues. Germline V gene sequence: CDR1 LGHNA, CDR2 YNFKEQ.

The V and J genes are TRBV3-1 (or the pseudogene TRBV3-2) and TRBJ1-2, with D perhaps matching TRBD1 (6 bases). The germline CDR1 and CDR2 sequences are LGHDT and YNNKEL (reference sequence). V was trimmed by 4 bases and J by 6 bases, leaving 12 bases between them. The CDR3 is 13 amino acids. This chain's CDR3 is CASSPQGIDGYTF. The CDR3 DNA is TGTGCCAGCAGCCCACAGGGAATCGATGGCTACACCTTC.

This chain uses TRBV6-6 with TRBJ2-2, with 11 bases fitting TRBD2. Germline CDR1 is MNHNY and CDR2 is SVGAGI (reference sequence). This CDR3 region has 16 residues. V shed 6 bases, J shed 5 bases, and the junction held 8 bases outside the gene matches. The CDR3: CASSSTSGSGTGELFF. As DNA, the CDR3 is TGTGCCAGCAGCAGCACTAGCGGGAGCGGAACCGGGGAGCTGTTTTTT.